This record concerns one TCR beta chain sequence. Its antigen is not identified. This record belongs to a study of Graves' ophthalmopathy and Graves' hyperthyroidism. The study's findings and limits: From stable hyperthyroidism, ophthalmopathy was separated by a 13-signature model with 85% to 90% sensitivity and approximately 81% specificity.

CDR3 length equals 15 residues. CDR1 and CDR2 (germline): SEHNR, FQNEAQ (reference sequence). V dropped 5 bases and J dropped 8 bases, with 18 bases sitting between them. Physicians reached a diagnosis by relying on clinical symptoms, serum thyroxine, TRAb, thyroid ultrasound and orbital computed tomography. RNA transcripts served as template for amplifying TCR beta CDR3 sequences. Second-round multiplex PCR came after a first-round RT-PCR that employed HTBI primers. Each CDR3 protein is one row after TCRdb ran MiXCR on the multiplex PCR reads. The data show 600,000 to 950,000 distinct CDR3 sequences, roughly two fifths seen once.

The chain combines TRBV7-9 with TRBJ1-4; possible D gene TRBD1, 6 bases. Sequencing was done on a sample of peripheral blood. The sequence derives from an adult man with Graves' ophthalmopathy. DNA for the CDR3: TGTGCCAGCAGCACGGTCGGGGGGCTAGAAGAAAAACTGTTTTTT. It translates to CASSTVGGLEEKLFF. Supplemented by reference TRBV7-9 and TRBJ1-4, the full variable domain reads DTGVSQNPRHKITKRGQNVTFRCDPISEHNRLYWYRQTLGQGPEFLTYFQNEAQLEKSRLLSDRFSAERPKGSFSTLEIQRTEQGDSAMYLCASSTVGGLEEKLFFGSGTQLSVL.